This entry describes one TCR beta chain. V shed 5 bases, J shed 2 bases, and the junction held 4 bases outside the gene matches. Per germline, CDR1 SGHAT and CDR2 FQNNGV. This CDR3 is built from 15 residues. Each sorted subset replicate got 200 ng genomic DNA, about 33,000 genomes. Libraries were prepared by immunoSEQ multiplex PCR; TCRdb keeps only in-frame clonotypes and omits some of them. The top ten clones hold 1% to 1.3% of a sample with millions of clones, about 95% of them seen once. The record originates from a study of shared clonotypes between healthy human individuals. Study as a whole: The donor group consisted of two women and a few men, aged 18 to 49.

Naive CD8 cells lacked CD45RO and underwent positive selection for CCR7, leaving out terminally differentiated effector memory CD45RA+ cells. This clonotype was obtained from a man in his late teens or twenties in good health. The sequenced material came from naive CD8+ T cells sorted from blood. This sequence joins TRBV11-2 and TRBJ2-3, with 10 bases lining up with TRBD2. CDR3 bases: TGTGCCAGCAGCCGGACTAGCGGTTCCACAGATACGCAGTATTTT. It specifies CASSRTSGSTDTQYF.